These 2 T cell receptor beta chains originate from one sample sequenced in a study of cytomegalovirus exposure and HLA in healthy donors (dated by TCRdb to about 2017). Libraries were constructed by the immunoSEQ multiplex PCR assay. For the multiplex PCR, a mixture combining 60 forward primers for TCR Vbeta segments and 13 reverse primers for TCR Jbeta segments was used. What TCRdb holds here is the immuneACCESS table cut down to in-frame rearrangements. Part of the clones is not present; checked against another copy, under half of the missing clones reflect an unresolved V gene, and the others are unexplained. The sample includes about 240,000 clones, with about 80% observed a single time. Approximately 8.4% of the sample is in the top ten clones. Specimen: PBMCs. The receptors come from a woman aged 55-69 years in good health and CMV-seropositive.

The chain joins TRBV20-1 to TRBJ2-1; 7 bases align to TRBD2. Trimming took 3 bases from V and 7 from J; bases not matched to a gene: 0. The CDR3 sequence is 11 residues long. CDR1 and CDR2 from the germline V gene are DFQATT and SNEGSKA (reference sequence). CDR3 nucleotides: TGCAGTGCTAGCGGGAGGAATGAGCAGTTCTTC. It yields the protein CSASGRNEQFF.

The chain links TRBV30 to TRBJ1-1; maybe TRBD1 (5 bases). The V gene lost 3 bases and the J gene lost 0 bases, with 20 bases spanning the gap. This CDR3 comprises 17 residues. The germline V gene has CDR1 GTSNPN and CDR2 SVGIG (reference sequence). The CDR3 DNA is TGTGCCTGGAGAAAACAGGCGGGGAAGAGGATGAACACTGAAGCTTTCTTT. This gives the protein CAWRKQAGKRMNTEAFF.